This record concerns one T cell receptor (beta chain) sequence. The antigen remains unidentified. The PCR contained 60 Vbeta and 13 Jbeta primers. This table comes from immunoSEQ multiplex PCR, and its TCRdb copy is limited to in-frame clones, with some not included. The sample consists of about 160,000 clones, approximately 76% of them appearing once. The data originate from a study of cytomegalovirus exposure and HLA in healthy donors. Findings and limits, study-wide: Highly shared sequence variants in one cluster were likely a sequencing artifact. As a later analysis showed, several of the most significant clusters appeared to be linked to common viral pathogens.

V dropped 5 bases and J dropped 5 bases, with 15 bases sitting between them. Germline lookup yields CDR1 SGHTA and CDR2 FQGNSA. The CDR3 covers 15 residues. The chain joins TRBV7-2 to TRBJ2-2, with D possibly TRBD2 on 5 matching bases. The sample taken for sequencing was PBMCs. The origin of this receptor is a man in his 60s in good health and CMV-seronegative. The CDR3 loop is CASSRPPTGTGELFF. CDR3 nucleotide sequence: TGTGCCAGCAGCCGACCGCCGACGGGGACCGGGGAGCTGTTTTTT.